This T cell receptor beta chain appears in the sequencing data of a study of cytomegalovirus exposure and HLA in healthy donors. General observations from the study: Most observed TCR sequences were rare, whereas some public TCRs were detected in many donors. Some TCR beta chains (more than 150 of them) were listed as cytomegalovirus-associated.

V was cut by 4 bases and J by 5 bases, with 5 bases left in between. The length of the CDR3 is 10 residues. From germline, CDR1 is SQVTM and CDR2 ANQGSEA. The data were produced by immunoSEQ multiplex PCR, yet TCRdb's version contains in-frame clones alone and is incomplete. In the table there are a few hundred thousand clones, more than 80% of which are singletons. This clone was recorded once. What it recognizes is unknown. At the DNA level, this CDR3 is encoded by other sequences in the same sample as well. This clonotype was obtained from a woman younger than 30 in good health and CMV-seronegative. Sequenced: PBMCs. The chain recombines TRBV29-1 with TRBJ1-1; D remains unclear. Here the CDR3 reads CSVAGTEAFF. The CDR3 nucleotides are TGCAGCGTTGCGGGTACTGAAGCTTTCTTT. Full variable domain (missing parts from reference TRBV29-1 and TRBJ1-1): SAVISQKPSRDICQRGTSLTIQCQVDSQVTMMFWYRQQPGQSLTLIATANQGSEATYESGFVIDKFPISRPNLTFSTLTVSNMSPEDSSIYLCSVAGTEAFFGQGTRLTVV.